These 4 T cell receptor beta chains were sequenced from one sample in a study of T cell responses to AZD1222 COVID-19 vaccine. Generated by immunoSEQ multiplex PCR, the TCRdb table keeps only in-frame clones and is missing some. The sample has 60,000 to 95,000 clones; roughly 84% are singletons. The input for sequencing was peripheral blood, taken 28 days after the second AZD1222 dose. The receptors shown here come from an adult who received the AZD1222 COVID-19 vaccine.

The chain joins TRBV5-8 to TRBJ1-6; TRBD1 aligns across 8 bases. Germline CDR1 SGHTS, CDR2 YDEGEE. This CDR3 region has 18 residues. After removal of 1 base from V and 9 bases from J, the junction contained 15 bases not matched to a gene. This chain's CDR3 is CASSLPPVWTGKSSPLHF. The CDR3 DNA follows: TGTGCCAGCAGCTTGCCCCCGGTATGGACAGGGAAGAGTTCACCCCTCCACTTT.

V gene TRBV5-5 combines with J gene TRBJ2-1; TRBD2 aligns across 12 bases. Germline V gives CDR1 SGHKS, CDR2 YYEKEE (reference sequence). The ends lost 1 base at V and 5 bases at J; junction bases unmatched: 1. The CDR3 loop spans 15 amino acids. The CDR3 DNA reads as TGTGCCAGCAGCTTGCTAGCGGGGGGGCACAATGAGCAGTTCTTC. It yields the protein CASSLLAGGHNEQFF.

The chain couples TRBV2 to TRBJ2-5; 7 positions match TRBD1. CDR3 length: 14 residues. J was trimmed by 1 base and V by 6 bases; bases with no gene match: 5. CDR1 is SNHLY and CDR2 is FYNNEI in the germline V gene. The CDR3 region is CASRADRAQETQYF. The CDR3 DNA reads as TGTGCCAGCAGGGCAGACAGGGCCCAAGAGACCCAGTACTTC.

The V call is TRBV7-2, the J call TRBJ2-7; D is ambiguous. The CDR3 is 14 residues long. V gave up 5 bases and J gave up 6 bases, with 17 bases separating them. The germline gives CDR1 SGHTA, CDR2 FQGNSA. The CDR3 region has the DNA TGTGCCAGCAGCCTACGTACGCTAGGCCCCGAGCAGTACTTC. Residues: CASSLRTLGPEQYF.